These 18 T cell receptor beta chains were all obtained from the same sample, sequenced in a study of T-cell reconstitution after alpha-beta-depleted transplantation in children (dated by TCRdb to the mid-2010s). Explained via the paper, the treatment or condition label denotes: allogeneic hematopoietic cell transplantation with graft depleted of TCRalphabeta T cells and CD19 B cells. To prepare the library, PCR was applied. The run used an Illumina HiSeq 2500. To normalize quantification of the TCRbeta repertoire, the TCR libraries were built with molecular barcoding that relied on unique molecular identifiers. The public sequencing data were trimmed at Q25 with fastp and processed into clonotypes with MiXCR by TCRdb, which kept only in-frame beta chains. Rows merge per CDR3 protein into single entries with the most common DNA and genes. The sample has hundreds of thousands of distinct CDR3 sequences on record, approximately 12% of them singletons. Of the sample, roughly 2.3% falls within the top ten clones.

This material consisted of PBMCs, mostly from graft donor cells, taken 360 days after TCRalphabeta/CD19-depleted stem cell transplant. The receptors shown here come from a male patient aged 10 to 17 who had a stem cell transplant for acute myeloid leukemia, so the T cells may come from the graft donor.

The genes are TRBV10-3 and TRBJ2-3; no clear D. V gave up 2 bases and J gave up 7 bases, with 10 bases separating them. Germline CDR1 is ENHRY and CDR2 is SYGVKD. CDR3 size: 13 residues. The CDR3 sequence is CAISEAPPHTQYF. CDR3 in DNA: TGTGCCATCAGTGAGGCTCCGCCACATACGCAGTATTTT.

This clonotype was seen more than once but under ten times. The CDR3: CASSLSARDEQYF. The CDR3 DNA sequence: TGTGCCAGCAGTTTATCCGCCAGGGACGAGCAGTACTTC. The rearrangement joins TRBV28 to TRBJ2-7; D is perhaps TRBD1 (5 bases). This CDR3 spans 13 amino acids. Germline values: CDR1 MDHEN, CDR2 SYDVKM. The V end lost 1 base, the J end lost 5 bases, and 9 bases lay between the germline ends.

This clonotype has a count of ten or more. The chain employs TRBV7-9 and TRBJ2-1; 10 positions agree with TRBD2. Germline CDR1 and CDR2: SEHNR and FQNEAQ (reference sequence). Losses at the gene ends were 7 bases for V and 1 base for J; bases not matched to a gene: 1. The CDR3 covers 14 residues. CDR3 sequence: CASTSGSSYNEQFF. The DNA of the CDR3 is TGTGCCAGCACTAGCGGGAGTTCCTACAATGAGCAGTTCTTC.

This clonotype was found many times. V usage is TRBV6-2 or TRBV6-3 and J usage is TRBJ2-7; possibly TRBD1 or TRBD2 for D (5 bases each). Germline V gene lookup returns CDR1 MNHEY and CDR2 SVGEGT. The V end was cut by 6 bases, the J end by 2 bases, with 8 bases between. This CDR3 has 12 residues. For the CDR3, the DNA is TGTGCCAGCAGCCAGGGAGCCTACGAGCAGTACTTC. Protein product: CASSQGAYEQYF.

This clonotype has more than one count but fewer than ten. The genes are TRBV4-3 and TRBJ2-4, with 8 positions matching TRBD2. V lost 0 bases and J lost 7; bases outside the gene matches: 8. The germline V gene encodes CDR1 LGHNA and CDR2 YSLEER. The CDR3 is 16 amino acids. The CDR3 coding sequence is TGCGCCAGCAGCCAAGAAGGCGGGGGGCGAGGGAACATTCAGTACTTC. It specifies CASSQEGGGRGNIQYF.

This clonotype has more than one count but fewer than ten. The chain joins TRBV7-2 to TRBJ2-4, with D maybe TRBD1 (5 bases). CDR1 and CDR2 from the germline V gene are SGHTA and FQGNSA. Trimming removed 1 base at V and 6 bases at J, with 10 bases between. This CDR3 is built from 14 residues. The CDR3 here is CASSLVGQGNIQYF. The CDR3 DNA sequence: TGTGCCAGCAGCTTAGTAGGGCAGGGAAACATTCAGTACTTC.

Comments on this clonotype: The junction departs from the called germline gene at one end, perhaps through a read error. The chain is built from TRBV19 and TRBJ2-7; TRBD1 matches 7 bases. Germline lookup yields CDR1 LNHDA and CDR2 SQIVND (reference sequence). There are 14 residues in the CDR3. In DNA form, the CDR3 reads TGTGCCAGTAGTATAGGGGACAGATACTACAAGCAGTACTTC. This sequence encodes CASSIGDRYYKQYF.

This clonotype was seen repeatedly, ten times or more. One end of the junction does not line up with germline, which may come from a read error. The chain is built from TRBV7-7 and TRBJ2-1; TRBD2 agrees at 10 bases. CDR3 length equals 14 residues. The germline gives CDR1 SSHAT, CDR2 FNYEAQ (reference sequence). The CDR3 DNA follows: TGTGCTAGCAGCCAAAGCGGGAGGGCCAATGAGCAGTTCTTC. This encodes CASSQSGRANEQFF.

The table lists this clonotype with many counts. This rearrangement joins TRBV3-1 to TRBJ2-7, with 9 bases matching TRBD1. Germline-derived CDR1 and CDR2 are LGHDT and YNNKEL (reference sequence). The length of the CDR3 is 14 residues. J lost 3 bases, V lost 6 bases, and 6 bases had no gene match. The CDR3 sequence: CASSLGTGNYEQYF. The CDR3, as DNA: TGTGCCAGCAGTTTAGGGACAGGGAACTACGAGCAGTACTTC.

Only a few counts were recorded for this clonotype. This chain joins TRBV14 and TRBJ1-2; D is ambiguous. Deletions cut 1 base from V and 3 bases from J, with 12 bases between. Per the germline V gene, CDR1 is SGHDN and CDR2 is FVKESK. The CDR3 loop spans 15 amino acids. The CDR3 DNA sequence: TGTGCCAGCAGCCAAGCCCTCCCGAGAGACTATGGCTACACCTTC. This gives the protein CASSQALPRDYGYTF.

This clonotype was observed a few times. The chain is built from TRBV24-1 and TRBJ1-4; D might be TRBD1 (6 bases). The CDR3 length is 15 residues. The germline gives CDR1 KGHDR, CDR2 SFDVKD. V was cut by 4 bases and J by 8 bases, with 16 bases left in between. CDR3 nucleotide sequence: TGTGCCACCAGTGACGCTGACAGGATGGAGGAAAAACTGTTTTTT. It translates to CATSDADRMEEKLFF.

This chain uses TRBV21-1 with TRBJ2-7; TRBD1 is the table's D call and was not checked against the DNA. TRBV21-1 is a pseudogene locus. There are 14 residues in the CDR3. DNA for the CDR3: TGTGCCAGCAGCATCGACAGGGGGGACTACGAGCAGTACTTC. Its protein is CASSIDRGDYEQYF.

The chain employs TRBV7-3 and TRBJ2-5, with TRBD2 matching over 8 bases. Germline loops: CDR1 SGHTA, CDR2 FQGTGA. The CDR3 spans 15 residues. The trim removed 1 base at V and 2 bases at J, leaving 3 bases unmatched. The CDR3 protein is CASSLKTSDQETQYF. In nucleotides, the CDR3 is TGTGCCAGCAGCTTAAAGACTAGCGATCAAGAGACCCAGTACTTC.

This chain joins TRBV28 and TRBJ1-2; 9 nucleotides agree with TRBD1. The CDR3 spans 20 residues. The ends lost 3 bases at V and 2 bases at J; junction bases unmatched: 19. The germline V gene has CDR1 MDHEN and CDR2 SYDVKM. In nucleotides, the CDR3 is TGTGCCAGCAGTTTGTCCAGGACAGGGGAATACAGGGTCTACAACTATGGCTACACCTTC. Translating it yields CASSLSRTGEYRVYNYGYTF.

The genes are TRBV4-2 and TRBJ2-1; 7 bases align to TRBD2. The ends lost 0 bases at V and 0 bases at J; junction bases unmatched: 8. Looked up from germline, CDR1 is LGHNA and CDR2 is YNFKEQ. The CDR3 is 18 residues long. This CDR3 reads CASSQDQGAGSSYNEQFF. CDR3 sequence (DNA): TGTGCCAGCAGCCAAGATCAAGGAGCGGGAAGCTCCTACAATGAGCAGTTCTTC.

This clonotype occurred a few times. J is TRBJ2-1 and V is TRBV10-3, with 7 bases matching TRBD2. Per the germline V gene, CDR1 is ENHRY and CDR2 is SYGVKD. V shed 6 bases, J shed 9 bases, and the junction held 17 bases outside the gene matches. This CDR3 has 16 residues. CDR3 loop: CAIRGGLAAEIGEQFF. The CDR3 nucleotides read TGTGCCATCAGGGGTGGTCTAGCGGCGGAGATAGGTGAGCAGTTCTTC.

This clonotype has only a few counts. V usage is TRBV20-1 and J usage is TRBJ1-1, with D unresolved. The CDR3 spans 11 residues. Germline values: CDR1 DFQATT, CDR2 SNEGSKA (reference sequence). The CDR3 DNA is TGCAGCTCTGGGAGGGATACTGAAGCTTTCTTT. It encodes CSSGRDTEAFF.

This clonotype was picked up many times. The rearrangement uses TRBV7-6 and TRBJ2-7; D gene uncertain. The germline V gene encodes CDR1 SGHVS and CDR2 FNYEAQ. This CDR3 has 12 amino acids. V lost 5 bases and J 2 bases, leaving 7 bases between the germline ends. CDR3 amino acids: CASSPSTYEQYF. CDR3 nucleotide sequence: TGTGCCAGCAGCCCCTCCACCTACGAGCAGTACTTC.